This T cell receptor (beta chain) comes out of a study of CD8+CD57+ T cells in acquired aplastic anemia listed by TCRdb under 2018. In terms of the full investigation: Extracted DNA from sorted CD4+ and CD8+ cells averaged approximately 3 ug, ranging from roughly 0.2 to 30 ug. Healthy donor samples averaged approximately 10 million reads for CD4+ and 11 million to 12 million for CD8+ cells.

Genomic DNA was used as template for profiling of TCR beta VDJ combinations and CDR3 sequences. An Illumina HiSeq 2000 was used for TCR repertoire sequencing. In the paper's pipeline: Repertoire assessment relied on Simpson's diversity index, CDR3 size and DJ length profiles, and TRBV/TRBJ rearrangement plots. The most abundant DNA sequence in the deep sequencing data was defined as the immunodominant clone. CDR3 amino acid sequences were screened for sharing across subjects and were compared with published repertoires and the VDJdb database. In TCRdb, the public reads were trimmed at Q25 with fastp and aligned with MiXCR, with productive beta chains retained. Rows are combined by CDR3 protein, so each entry shows the most common genes and DNA. TCRdb assigned the V and J calls; the authors' analysis was not used. This sample holds some 410,000 distinct CDR3 sequences; 60% to 80% were observed only once. The ten largest clones represent less than 4% of the sample.

In the study, sorted CD4+ and CD8+ blood T cells from patients with severe aplastic anemia and from healthy subjects underwent deep sequencing of TCR repertoires. Ficoll-Paque density gradient centrifugation was used to isolate peripheral blood mononuclear cells. Before DNA extraction, CD4+ and CD8+ T cells were sorted with FACS or magnetic beads. The CDR3 runs 14 amino acids, cysteine and phenylalanine included. The DNA shown is the 42-base CDR3, in frame from base 1. V is shortened by 5 bases, J by 5 bases, and the region joining them spans 15 bases. What the authors observed across the whole study: Between patients and healthy controls, no significant difference in CD8+ Simpson's diversity was found (P=0.060). Some 31 CD8+ CDR3 sequences were shared between patients and controls but appeared highly expressed in patients and within their immunodominant clones.

This clonotype was seen a handful of times. The antigen this receptor binds is unknown. No base quality values were provided; no much bigger clone lies one nucleotide off. The sequence derives from a human donor in good health, serving as a control. Recombination joined TRBV12-3 or TRBV12-4 with TRBJ1-1; TRBD1 could be the D gene, as 5 bases match. Sequenced sample: sorted CD4+, CD8+, or CD8+CD57+ T cells (not recorded which) from PBMCs. The DNA sequence reads TGTGCCAGCAGTCCTAGCGGGGAGGGGACTGAAGCTTTCTTT. This gives the protein CASSPSGEGTEAFF.